These 4 T cell receptor beta chains share one sample of origin, sequenced in a study of blood T cell repertoires in COVID-19. TCRdb's table, derived via immunoSEQ multiplex PCR, lists solely in-frame clones and lacks some. Altogether around 150,000 clones are present, 70% to 85% being singletons, with the ten largest covering around 9.9%. Sequences were obtained from peripheral blood. The receptors were sampled from a man aged 55 to 70 who had recovered from COVID-19.

The chain links TRBV6-5 to TRBJ2-2; no clear D gene. V lost 1 base, J lost 1 base, and 4 bases lay in between. The germline gives CDR1 MNHEY, CDR2 SVGAGI. The CDR3 contains 14 residues. This chain's CDR3 is CASSYFQNTGELFF. The CDR3 nucleotides are TGTGCCAGCAGTTACTTTCAGAACACCGGGGAGCTGTTTTTT.

The V call is TRBV28, the J call TRBJ1-2; possible D gene TRBD1, 5 bases. V was shortened by 3 bases and J by 4 bases, with 9 bases between the two germline ends. CDR1 MDHEN and CDR2 SYDVKM come from the germline V gene. The CDR3 covers 13 residues. The CDR3 region has the DNA TGTGCCAGCAGTTTCGGACACGTCTATGGCTACACCTTC. This codes for CASSFGHVYGYTF.

V and J are TRBV6-5 and TRBJ1-1; 7 bases map to TRBD1. Germline V lookup: CDR1 MNHEY, CDR2 SVGAGI. This CDR3 is 14 amino acids long. V lost 7 bases, J lost 1 base, and 6 bases stayed unmatched. The CDR3 reads CASTRDRANTEAFF. The DNA for the CDR3 is TGTGCCAGCACCCGCGACAGGGCGAACACTGAAGCTTTCTTT.

The sample holds one count of this clone. The chain links TRBV29-1 to TRBJ1-2; D ambiguous. Trimming pared 3 bases from V and 8 bases from J, leaving 19 bases between. Per the germline V gene, CDR1 is SQVTM and CDR2 is ANQGSEA. The CDR3 totals 14 residues. For the CDR3, the DNA is TGCAGCGTTGATGAAGGAAGAGAAGAGGGAGGCTACACCTTC. The encoded protein is CSVDEGREEGGYTF.